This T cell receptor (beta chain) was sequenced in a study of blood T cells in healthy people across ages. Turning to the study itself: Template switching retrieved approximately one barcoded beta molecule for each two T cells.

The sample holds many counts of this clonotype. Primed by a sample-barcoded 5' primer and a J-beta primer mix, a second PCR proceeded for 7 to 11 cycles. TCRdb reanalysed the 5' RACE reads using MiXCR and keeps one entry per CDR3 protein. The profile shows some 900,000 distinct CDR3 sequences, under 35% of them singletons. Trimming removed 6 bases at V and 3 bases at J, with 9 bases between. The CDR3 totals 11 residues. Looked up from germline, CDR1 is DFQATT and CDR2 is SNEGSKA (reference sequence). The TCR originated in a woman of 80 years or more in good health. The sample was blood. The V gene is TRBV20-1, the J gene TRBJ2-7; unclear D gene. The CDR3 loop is CSAKASYEQYF. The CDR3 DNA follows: TGCAGTGCAAAGGCCAGCTACGAGCAGTACTTC.